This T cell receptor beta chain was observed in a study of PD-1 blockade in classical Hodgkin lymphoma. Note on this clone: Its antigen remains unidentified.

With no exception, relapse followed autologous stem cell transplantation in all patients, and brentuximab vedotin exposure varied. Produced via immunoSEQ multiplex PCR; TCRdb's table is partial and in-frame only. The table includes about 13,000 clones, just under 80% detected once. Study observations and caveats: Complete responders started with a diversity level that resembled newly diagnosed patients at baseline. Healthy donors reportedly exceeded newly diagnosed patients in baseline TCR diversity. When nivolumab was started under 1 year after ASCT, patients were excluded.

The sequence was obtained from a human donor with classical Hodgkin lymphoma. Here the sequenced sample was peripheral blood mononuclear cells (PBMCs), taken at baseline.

The CDR3 nucleotides are TGTGCCAGCAGCTCAATTCCGGGATACGAGCAGTACGTC. Translation gives CASSSIPGYEQYV. This chain joins TRBV7-8 and TRBJ2-7; tentative D call: TRBD2 (5 bases). CDR1 SGHVS and CDR2 FQNEAQ come from the germline V gene. The CDR3 has 13 residues. V lost 4 bases and J 4 bases, leaving 11 bases between the germline ends.